The rows below give T cell receptor beta chains drawn from one sample of a study of tumor-infiltrating lymphocytes in primary liver carcinoma. TCRdb redid the calling of the multiplex PCR reads with MiXCR, one entry per CDR3 protein. The sample has roughly 120,000 distinct CDR3 sequences; around 70% are singletons. Source material: tumor-adjacent normal liver tissue. These receptors were obtained from an older woman with primary liver carcinoma and hepatitis B virus infection. Both conserved end residues are part of each CDR3. Each record gives: D gene, V gene, J gene, clone size, CDR3 DNA, CDR3 protein. A D gene is named only where the DNA matches it firmly. Rows give clone size only sometimes, using once, few, many, or a class for an expanded clone.

TRBD2	TRBV12-3/TRBV12-4	TRBJ2-1	-	TGTGCCAGCAGTTTAGAGGCAGGGTCGGGACTAGTGTACAATGAGCAGTTCTTC	CASSLEAGSGLVYNEQFF
-	TRBV11-3	TRBJ1-6	-	TGTGCTAGCAGCTCAGTGAGCCGAGGCGATTCACCCCCCCACTTT	CASSSVSRGDSPPHF
-	TRBV14	TRBJ2-4	-	TGTGCCAGCAGCCATACAGTTAAGGACTTTCAGTACTTC	CASSHTVKDFQYF
-	TRBV30	TRBJ1-6	many	TGTGCCTGGAGTGTACCACTCGGATCACCCCTCCACTTT	CAWSVPLGSPLHF
-	TRBV7-9	TRBJ2-3	-	TGTGCCAGCAGCTTATTCTACGTCTGGGAGCAGGCGGATACGCAGTATTTT	CASSLFYVWEQADTQYF
-	TRBV12-3/TRBV12-4	TRBJ1-1	-	TGTGCCAGCAGCGAGGGGACGGGTACTTTCTTT	CASSEGTGTFF
-	TRBV11-2	TRBJ2-7	-	TGTGCCAGCAGCTTATGGGGTCCGTCCTACAAACAGTATTTC	CASSLWGPSYKQYF
-	TRBV7-9	TRBJ2-4	many	TGTGCCAGCAGCTCCGCGGACATTCAGTACTTC	CASSSADIQYF
TRBD1	TRBV12-3/TRBV12-4	TRBJ2-1	many	TGTGCCAGCAGTCCTGGACAGGATCAGTATACTGAGCAGTTCTTC	CASSPGQDQYTEQFF
-	TRBV5-1	TRBJ1-3	-	TGCGCCAGCAGCTCCTGTACCGGGACGCTGGGAAACACCATATATTTT	CASSSCTGTLGNTIYF
-	TRBV11-2	TRBJ2-7	-	TGTGTCAGCACCCTAATGAGGGGGGCCAGGGAGCAGTACTTC	CVSTLMRGAREQYF
-	TRBV28	TRBJ1-2	-	TGTGCCAGCGCCGGGATAGCCTATGGCTACACCTTC	CASAGIAYGYTF
TRBD2	TRBV5-1	TRBJ2-7	many	TGCGCCAGCAGCCAAGGACTAGTCCCGTACGAGCAGTACTTC	CASSQGLVPYEQYF
-	TRBV7-3	TRBJ2-5	-	TGTGCCAGCAGCCCCGGGGTCTCGCGGCACCAGTACTTC	CASSPGVSRHQYF
-	TRBV11-2	TRBJ2-1	-	TGTACTAGCAGCTTAGTTTGGGGCAGGAGTCGGTACAATGAGCAGTTCTTC	CTSSLVWGRSRYNEQFF
-	TRBV10-1	TRBJ2-7	-	TGCGCCAGCAGTGCGTCTCAGAGAGGAGGCTATGAGCAGTACTTC	CASSASQRGGYEQYF
-	TRBV28	TRBJ1-3	-	TGTGCCAGCCAAAACTTCCCCGGGGCCGACAGAGTTTTAGCTGGAAACACCATATATTTT	CASQNFPGADRVLAGNTIYF
-	TRBV6-5	TRBJ2-3	-	TGTGCCGTTAGTATCCTAGTGGCAGATACGCAGTATTTT	CAVSILVADTQYF
-	TRBV25-1	TRBJ2-3	-	TGTGCCAGCAGTGGTTGGCAGGGGGGCGATACGCAGTATTTT	CASSGWQGGDTQYF
-	TRBV5-1	TRBJ1-1	-	TGTGCCAGCAGCGACATCAACACTGAAGCTTTCTTT	CASSDINTEAFF
TRBD2	TRBV11-2	TRBJ2-7	-	TGTGCCAGCAGCCCCCGAGCGGGATATGAGTTCGAGCAGTACTTC	CASSPRAGYEFEQYF
-	TRBV28	TRBJ2-5	few	TGTGCCAGCAGTCCTCGGGACATTCAAGAGACCCAGTACTTC	CASSPRDIQETQYF
-	TRBV5-1	TRBJ2-5	many	TGCGCCAGCAGCTTGGAGGCGGCCCAGTACTTC	CASSLEAAQYF
-	TRBV21-1	TRBJ2-1	once	TGTGCCAGCAGCAAAGTGTTTTCGAACTCCTACAATGAGCAGTTCTTC	CASSKVFSNSYNEQFF
TRBD1	TRBV2	TRBJ1-1	-	TGTGCCAGCCGGACAGGGGTCGGCACTGAAGCTTTCTTT	CASRTGVGTEAFF
-	TRBV6-6	TRBJ2-1	-	TGTGCCAGGAGTTACGATACAGGGTACTATGAGCAGATCTTC	CARSYDTGYYEQIF
TRBD1	TRBV5-1	TRBJ1-3	-	TGCGCCACGCGACAGGGCTCGGCTGGAAACACCATATATTTT	CATRQGSAGNTIYF
-	TRBV28	TRBJ2-3	-	TGTGCCACCTTGGAGACAGTCCCAGGGAGGGATACGCAGTATTTT	CATLETVPGRDTQYF
TRBD1	TRBV7-9	TRBJ2-2	-	TGTGCCAGTACCTTAGAGGGACAGGGCTCCGGGGAACTGTTTTTT	CASTLEGQGSGELFF
-	TRBV6-1	TRBJ2-7	-	TGTGCCAGCAGCCACCTAGGTTCGCTCAATGAGCAGTACTTC	CASSHLGSLNEQYF
-	TRBV7-3	TRBJ2-1	-	TGTGCCAGCAGCTTAACGAAATGCTCCTACAATGAGCAGTTCTTC	CASSLTKCSYNEQFF
TRBD2	TRBV11-2	TRBJ2-1	-	TGTGTTAGCAGCAGGAGACTAGCGGGAGGATCGGGGGATGAGCAGTTCTTC	CVSSRRLAGGSGDEQFF
TRBD1	TRBV29-1	TRBJ2-3	once	TGCAGTGCTGACGGGCCGGGACAGGGAACAAGCACAGATACACGGTATTTT	CSADGPGQGTSTDTRYF
-	TRBV11-2	TRBJ2-3	-	TGTGCCAGCAGCTTAGATTCAGGGCCAAACACAGATAGGCAGTATTTT	CASSLDSGPNTDRQYF
-	TRBV29-1	TRBJ2-1	once	TGCAGCGTGCCGGGGGGCATTAACTACAATGAGGAGTTCTTC	CSVPGGINYNEEFF
-	TRBV28	TRBJ1-1	few	TGTGCCAGCAGTCCCCGACAGGTTACCACTGAAGCTTTCTTT	CASSPRQVTTEAFF
-	TRBV20-1	TRBJ2-1	-	TGCAGTGCTAGACTACGGGCCTCCTACAATGAGCAGTTCTTC	CSARLRASYNEQFF
TRBD2	TRBV11-2	TRBJ2-1	-	TGTGCCAGCAGCTTTAGCGGGCCACTCGACAATGAGCAGTTCTTC	CASSFSGPLDNEQFF
-	TRBV12-3/TRBV12-4	TRBJ2-7	many	TGTGCCAGCAGTCTACAGGGTTACTACTACGAGCAGTACTTC	CASSLQGYYYEQYF
-	TRBV5-6	TRBJ2-5	-	TGTGTCAGCAGCTTCCCGGAGAGAGGCCAAGAGACCCAGTACTTC	CVSSFPERGQETQYF
-	TRBV12-3/TRBV12-4	TRBJ2-1	-	TGTGCCAGCACCGAGGTAGCGGAACATGAGCAGTTCTTC	CASTEVAEHEQFF
-	TRBV4-1	TRBJ1-2	many	TGCGCCAGCAGCCAAGATATCAGGAGCCCAGGTGGTGGCTACACCTTC	CASSQDIRSPGGGYTF
-	TRBV11-2	TRBJ2-1	-	TGTGCCAACAGCTTTACCCTACTGAGGAGTTCCTACAATGAGCAGTTCTTC	CANSFTLLRSSYNEQFF
-	TRBV12-3/TRBV12-4	TRBJ2-1	-	TGTGCCAGCAGATCCCCACAAGGTGAGCAGTTCTTC	CASRSPQGEQFF
-	TRBV10-3	TRBJ2-7	-	TGTGCCATCGGGGGATCATGGGGGAACTCCTGCGAGCAGTACTTC	CAIGGSWGNSCEQYF
TRBD1	TRBV28	TRBJ2-7	many	TGTGCCAGCAGTTTAGTGACAGGGGGTAGCGAGCAGTACTTC	CASSLVTGGSEQYF
-	TRBV6-6	TRBJ1-1	-	TGTGCCAGCAGCCTACAGGGACTCACTAAGGCTTTCTTT	CASSLQGLTKAFF
TRBD1	TRBV6-1	TRBJ2-1	-	TGTGCCAGCAGTGCCGACAGGGGGTGTAATGGGCAGTTCTTC	CASSADRGCNGQFF
-	TRBV11-2	TRBJ2-2	-	TGTGCCAGCAGCGTGGTGAGCGTGAGAGACACCGGGGAGTTGTTTTTT	CASSVVSVRDTGELFF
-	TRBV7-9	TRBJ2-7	-	TGTGCCAGCAGCTCCCTGACTAGACCCTACGAGCAGTACTTC	CASSSLTRPYEQYF
-	TRBV19	TRBJ1-4	few	TGTGCCAGTAGTATTTGGGACGGTTCAAATGAAAAACTGTTTTTT	CASSIWDGSNEKLFF
-	TRBV12-3/TRBV12-4	TRBJ2-5	-	TGTACCAGCAGTTTAACCGGGAAGACCCAGTGCTTC	CTSSLTGKTQCF
-	TRBV2	TRBJ2-7	-	TGTGCCAGCAGTGATGGGGGACACCAGTGCGAGCAGTACTTC	CASSDGGHQCEQYF
-	TRBV15	TRBJ2-7	many	TGTGCCACCAGCCCCGGAACGCCTTGGGAGCAGTACTTC	CATSPGTPWEQYF
-	TRBV10-1	TRBJ2-7	-	TGCGCCAGCAGTGAGTTTCTCGGCTCCGAGCAGTGCTTC	CASSEFLGSEQCF
-	TRBV11-3	TRBJ2-3	-	TGTGCCTGCGGATACACAAATACGCAGTATTTT	CACGYTNTQYF
TRBD1	TRBV5-4	TRBJ1-1	many	TGTGCCGGACAGGGGGGGCTGAACACTGAAGCTTTCTTT	CAGQGGLNTEAFF
TRBD2	TRBV4-1	TRBJ2-7	-	TGCGCCAGCAGCCGGAACCTAACGGGAGGAGTTTCGAGCGAGCAATACTTC	CASSRNLTGGVSSEQYF
TRBD1	TRBV6-5	TRBJ2-3	-	TGTGCCAGCAGTTACTCCGGGACAGGGGAGTTATATACGCAGTATTTT	CASSYSGTGELYTQYF